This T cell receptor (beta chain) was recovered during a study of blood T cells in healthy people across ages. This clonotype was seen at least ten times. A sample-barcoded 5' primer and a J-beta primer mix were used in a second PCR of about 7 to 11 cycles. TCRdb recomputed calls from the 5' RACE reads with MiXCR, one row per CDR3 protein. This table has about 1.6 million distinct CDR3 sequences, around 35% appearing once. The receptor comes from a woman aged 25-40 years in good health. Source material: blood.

CDR3 in amino acids: CATSGGSPPETQYF. DNA of the CDR3: TGTGCCACCAGCGGCGGATCCCCCCCGGAGACCCAGTACTTC. J is TRBJ2-5 and V is TRBV15, with D unresolved. This CDR3 has 14 residues. With 5 bases removed from V and 5 bases from J, the gap between germline ends came to 15 bases. Germline values: CDR1 LNHNV, CDR2 YYDKDF (reference sequence).